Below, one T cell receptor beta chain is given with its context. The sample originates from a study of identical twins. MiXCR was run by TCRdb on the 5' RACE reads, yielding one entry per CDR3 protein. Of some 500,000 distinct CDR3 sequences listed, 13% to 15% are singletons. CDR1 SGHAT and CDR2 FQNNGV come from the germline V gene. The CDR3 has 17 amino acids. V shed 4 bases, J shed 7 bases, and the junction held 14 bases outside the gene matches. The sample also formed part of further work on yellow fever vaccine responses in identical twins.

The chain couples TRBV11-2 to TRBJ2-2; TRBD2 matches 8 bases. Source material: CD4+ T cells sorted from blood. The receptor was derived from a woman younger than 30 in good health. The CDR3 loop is CASSSRGVPSGGGELFF. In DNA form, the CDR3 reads TGTGCCAGCAGCTCGAGAGGGGTGCCCAGCGGGGGCGGGGAGCTGTTTTTT. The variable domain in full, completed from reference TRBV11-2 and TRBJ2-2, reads EAGVAQSPRYKIIEKRQSVAFWCNPISGHATLYWYQQILGQGPKLLIQFQNNGVVDDSQLPKDRFSAERLKGVDSTLKIQPAKLEDSAVYLCASSSRGVPSGGGELFFGEGSRLTVL.